The entry below gives a single T cell receptor beta chain sequence along with its context. CDR3 length: 16 residues. Germline CDR1 is KGHSH and CDR2 is LQKENI. The ends lost 5 bases at V and 0 bases at J; junction bases unmatched: 8. Those designated as exposed participants met a COVID-19 case within 2 weeks before study entry. This entry belongs to a study of blood T cell repertoires in COVID-19. Per the authors' pipeline: Amplification from reference gene primers served as the basis for estimated nucleated cell counts. Clones were read by immunoSEQ multiplex PCR, and TCRdb kept only the in-frame ones, dropping some. The V and J calls and clone size come from that table; D and trimming were worked out from the DNA. The table has about 300,000 clones, roughly 86% seen once; the top ten hold less than 3%.

The sequence was collected from a woman between 50 and 59 years old who had been exposed to COVID-19. The V gene is TRBV18, the J gene TRBJ1-2, with 8 bases lining up with TRBD1. Material: PBMCs or T cells enriched from blood (not recorded which). In DNA form, the CDR3 reads TGTGCCAGCTCATCGGACAGGGCCGGCGCTAACTATGGCTACACCTTC. Translated: CASSSDRAGANYGYTF.